The 4 T cell receptor beta chains below come from one sample, sequenced in a study of early T cells in non-severe SARS-CoV-2 infection. One entry per CDR3 protein results from TCRdb running MiXCR on the 5' RACE reads. The repertoire has 85,000 to 120,000 distinct CDR3 sequences, roughly 14% of them found once; the top ten carry 6% to 7%. Source material: whole blood. The receptor set was obtained from an adult who was a healthcare worker with PCR-confirmed SARS-CoV-2 infection or an uninfected control (not recorded which).

This chain joins TRBV6-1 and TRBJ1-2; D unresolved. Between the trimmed V and J ends, which lost 1 base and 6 bases, there was a span of 6 bases. The CDR3 length is 12 residues. The germline CDR1 and CDR2 sequences are MNHNS and SASEGT. The CDR3 here is CASSEVTDGYTF. The CDR3 DNA follows: TGTGCCAGCAGTGAAGTCACAGATGGCTACACCTTC.

This clonotype was recorded many times. The rearrangement uses TRBV3-1 and TRBJ2-7, with 10 bases aligning to TRBD2. CDR3 length: 13 amino acids. Losses at the gene ends were 10 bases for V and 0 bases for J; bases not matched to a gene: 3. Germline CDR1 reads LGHDT; CDR2 reads YNNKEL (reference sequence). The CDR3 sequence: CATSSGSSYEQYF. For the CDR3, the DNA is TGTGCCACATCTAGCGGGAGCTCCTACGAGCAGTACTTC.

This clonotype has only a few counts. J is TRBJ2-7 and V is TRBV28, with D unresolved. V was clipped by 7 bases and J by 2 bases, with 12 bases between them. This CDR3 spans 13 amino acids. CDR1 is MDHEN, CDR2 SYDVKM, per germline. CDR3 amino acids: CASTSLLPYEQYF. CDR3 sequence (DNA): TGTGCCAGCACAAGTCTCTTACCCTACGAGCAGTACTTC.

V is TRBV28 and J is TRBJ2-4; no firm D call. With 2 bases removed from V and 11 bases from J, the gap between germline ends came to 16 bases. CDR1 and CDR2 (germline): MDHEN, SYDVKM. The CDR3 extends over 14 amino acids. The CDR3 region has the DNA TGTGCCAGCAGTTTAGAGGAGCCACCCACGCTTCAGTACTTC. Translation: CASSLEEPPTLQYF. The whole variable domain, filled in from reference TRBV28 and TRBJ2-4, reads DVKVTQSSRYLVKRTGEKVFLECVQDMDHENMFWYRQDPGLGLRLIYFSYDVKMKEKGDIPEGYSVSREKKERFSLILESASTNQTSMYLCASSLEEPPTLQYFGAGTRLSVL.